Below, one T cell receptor beta chain is given with its context. The antigen is undetermined. The PCR had 60 Vbeta and 13 Jbeta primers. This table comes from immunoSEQ multiplex PCR, and its TCRdb copy is limited to in-frame clones, with some not included. The data hold some 200,000 clones, with around 80% observed a single time. The data belong to a study of cytomegalovirus exposure and HLA in healthy donors. At the level of the study: Caucasian-associated ancestry cluster membership applied to around 76% of several hundred genotyped donors. General observations from the study: The productive fraction for most TCR beta V segments was about 90% or about 30% in an earlier analysis. Some highly shared sequence variants likely arose as a pipeline artifact. The study had only CMV serostatus as immune exposure information.

The germline CDR1 and CDR2 sequences are SGDLS and YYNGEE. The V gene end was trimmed by 3 bases and the J gene end by 6 bases; junction bases not matched to a gene: 5. The CDR3 spans 15 residues. The V call is TRBV9, the J call TRBJ2-4; 11 bases align to TRBD1. Sequencing input: PBMCs. This TCR was sampled from a man aged 40-55 years in good health and CMV-seropositive. CDR3 nucleotides: TGTGCCAGCAGCGCTACCGGGACAGGGGGAAACATTCAGTACTTC. Protein product: CASSATGTGGNIQYF.